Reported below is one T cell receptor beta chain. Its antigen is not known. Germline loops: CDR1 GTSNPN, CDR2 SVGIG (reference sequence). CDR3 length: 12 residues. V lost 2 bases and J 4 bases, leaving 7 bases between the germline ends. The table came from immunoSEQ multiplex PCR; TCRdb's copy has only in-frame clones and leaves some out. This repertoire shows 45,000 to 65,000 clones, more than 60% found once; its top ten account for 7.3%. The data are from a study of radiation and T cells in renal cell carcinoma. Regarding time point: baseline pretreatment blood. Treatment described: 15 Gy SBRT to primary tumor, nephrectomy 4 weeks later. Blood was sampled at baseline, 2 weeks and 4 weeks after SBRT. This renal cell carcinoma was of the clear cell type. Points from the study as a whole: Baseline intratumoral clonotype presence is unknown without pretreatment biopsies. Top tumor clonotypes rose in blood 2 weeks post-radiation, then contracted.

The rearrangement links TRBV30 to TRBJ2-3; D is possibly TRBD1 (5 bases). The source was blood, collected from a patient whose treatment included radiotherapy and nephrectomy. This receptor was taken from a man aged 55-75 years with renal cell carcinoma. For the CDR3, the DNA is TGTGCCTGGAGTTTGGGGCCAGATACGCAGTATTTT. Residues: CAWSLGPDTQYF.